What follows describes a single T cell receptor beta chain. Its antigen is still unknown. PCR was performed a second time for 7 to 11 cycles using a sample-barcoded 5' primer and a J-beta primer mix. TCRdb reanalysed the 5' RACE reads using MiXCR and keeps one entry per CDR3 protein. The sample holds over 700,000 distinct CDR3 sequences; 25% are singletons and the top ten take under 9.5%. These data come from a study of blood T cells in healthy people across ages. Study conclusions and caveats: There was a strong correlation between TCR beta diversity and naive T cell percentage.

V dropped 2 bases and J dropped 2; count of bases not matched to a gene: 5. The CDR3 is 16 residues long. Germline values: CDR1 MNHNS, CDR2 SASEGT. These sequences were also reported in another study, on T cells of mothers and their children.

The chain carries TRBV6-1 and TRBJ2-3; 9 bases line up with TRBD2. Material for sequencing was blood. The clonotype was recovered from a boy younger than 18 in good health. The CDR3, as DNA: TGTGCCAGCAGTGAAACCGGGACTAGCTTCACAGATACGCAGTATTTT. Protein sequence: CASSETGTSFTDTQYF.